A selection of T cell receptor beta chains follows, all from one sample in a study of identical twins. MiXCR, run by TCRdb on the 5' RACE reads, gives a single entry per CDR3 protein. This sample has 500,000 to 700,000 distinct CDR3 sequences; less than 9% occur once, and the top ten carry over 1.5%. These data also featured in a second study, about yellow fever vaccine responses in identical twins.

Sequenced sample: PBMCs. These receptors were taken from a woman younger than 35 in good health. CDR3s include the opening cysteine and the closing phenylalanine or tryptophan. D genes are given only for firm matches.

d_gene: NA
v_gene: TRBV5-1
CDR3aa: CASSSSLTTSGANVLTF

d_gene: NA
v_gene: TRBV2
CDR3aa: CASREEVVNGYTF

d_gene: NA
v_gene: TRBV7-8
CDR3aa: CASTEWAGPSYEQYF

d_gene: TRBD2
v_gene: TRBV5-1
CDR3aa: CASSLTSGGSSYNEQFF

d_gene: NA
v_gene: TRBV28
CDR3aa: CASTVGGNNYGYTF

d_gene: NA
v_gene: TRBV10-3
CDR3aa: CAISRREPNTEAFF

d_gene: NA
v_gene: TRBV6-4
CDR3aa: CASSEVFGVAGELFF

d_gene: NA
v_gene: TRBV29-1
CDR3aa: CSVEPGYSGNTIYF

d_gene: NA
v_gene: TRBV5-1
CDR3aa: CASSLGGDKNIQYF

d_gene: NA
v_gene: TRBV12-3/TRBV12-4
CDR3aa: CASSLRTTGELFF

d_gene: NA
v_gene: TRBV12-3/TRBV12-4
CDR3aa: CASSPPRGNQGTDTQYF

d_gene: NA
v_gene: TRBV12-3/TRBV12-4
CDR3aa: CASSLSSRGDGYTF

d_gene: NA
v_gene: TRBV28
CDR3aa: CASTWEQNYGYTF

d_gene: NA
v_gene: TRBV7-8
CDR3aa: CASSRVGPTEAFF

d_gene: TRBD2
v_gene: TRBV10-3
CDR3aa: CAISESGLAGTYEQYF

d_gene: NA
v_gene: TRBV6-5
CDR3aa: CATSYGRGGFNYGYTF

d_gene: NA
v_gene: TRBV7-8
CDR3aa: CASSLAPGFMNTEAFF

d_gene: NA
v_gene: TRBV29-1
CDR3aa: CSVPTGEWEVEQFF

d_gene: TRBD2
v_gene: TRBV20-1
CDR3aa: CSATDRGTSGYNEQFF

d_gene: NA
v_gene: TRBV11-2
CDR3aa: CASSVSGATYQPQHF

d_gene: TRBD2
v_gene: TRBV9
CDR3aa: CASSATSESEQYF

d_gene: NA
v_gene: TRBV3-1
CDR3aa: CASSQDSGGNSPLHF

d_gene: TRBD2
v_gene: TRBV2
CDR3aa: CASSPGTSGGAFPYNEQFF

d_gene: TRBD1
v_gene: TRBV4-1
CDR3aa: CASSQGLTGGNSPLHF

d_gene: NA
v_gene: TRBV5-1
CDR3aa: CASSLGRDTDTQYF

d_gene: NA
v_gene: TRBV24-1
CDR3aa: CATSEDTSTDTQYF

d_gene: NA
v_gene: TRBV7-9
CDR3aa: CASSLTSSEAFF

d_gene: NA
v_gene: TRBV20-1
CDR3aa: CSARTPGHNEQFF

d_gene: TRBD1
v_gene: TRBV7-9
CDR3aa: CASSFGQGSGNTIYF

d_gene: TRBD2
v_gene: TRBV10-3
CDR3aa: CAISEAALAGRHEQFF

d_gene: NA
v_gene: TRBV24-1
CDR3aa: CATGNAEDLDTQYF

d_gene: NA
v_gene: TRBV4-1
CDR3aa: CASSQVGRRDNQPQHF

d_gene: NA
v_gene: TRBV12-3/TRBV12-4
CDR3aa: CASSLGEGGDTEAFF

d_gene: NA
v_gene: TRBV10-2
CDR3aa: CATRHTQNRPQHF

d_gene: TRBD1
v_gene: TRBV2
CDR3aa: CASRRWGQGAVYGYTF

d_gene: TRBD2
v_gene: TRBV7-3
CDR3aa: CASSLYASGGPLGTTDTQYF

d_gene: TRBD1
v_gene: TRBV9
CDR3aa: CASSVAGDRPWEKLFF

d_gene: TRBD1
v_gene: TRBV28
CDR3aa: CASSRDRPPEAFF

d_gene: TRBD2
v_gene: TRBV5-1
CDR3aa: CASSKRLAGITDTQYF

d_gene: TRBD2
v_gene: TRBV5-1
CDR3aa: CASSPSGTLSYEQYF

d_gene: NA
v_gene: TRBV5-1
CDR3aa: CASSGSGENEKLFF

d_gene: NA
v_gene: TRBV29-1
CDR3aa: CSVANNEQFF

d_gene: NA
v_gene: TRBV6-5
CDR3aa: CASSYQGKSASSYNSPLHF

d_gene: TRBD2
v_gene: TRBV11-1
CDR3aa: CASSPRRGGSYSYNEQFF

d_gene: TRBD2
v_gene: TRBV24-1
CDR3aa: CATSAGIAGVQETQYF

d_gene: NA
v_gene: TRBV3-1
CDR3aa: CASSQMEGAYEQYF

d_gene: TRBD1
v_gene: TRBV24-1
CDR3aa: CATSDPGTGGGGTQYF

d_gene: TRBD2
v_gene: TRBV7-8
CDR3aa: CASSQASGYQETQYF

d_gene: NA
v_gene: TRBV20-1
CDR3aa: CSARALSNYGYTF